This TCR beta chain comes out of a study of identical twins. Using its own MiXCR run on the 5' RACE reads, TCRdb lists one record per CDR3 protein. The data show some 270,000 distinct CDR3 sequences, approximately 8.3% seen once. With 2 bases clipped from V and 1 base from J, the junction kept 4 bases outside the gene matches. Germline V gene lookup returns CDR1 SGDLS and CDR2 YYNGEE. The CDR3 has 15 amino acids. These data were also reused for a study on yellow fever vaccine responses in identical twins.

This clonotype originated in a woman younger than 35 in good health. Sequencing used CD8+ T cells sorted from blood. J is TRBJ2-7 and V is TRBV9; 9 bases align to TRBD1. The CDR3 nucleotides are TGTGCCAGCAGCGTCTCCGGGACAGGGTCCTACGAGCAGTACTTC. Amino acid sequence: CASSVSGTGSYEQYF.